The 21 T cell receptor beta chains below were found in one sample sequenced in a study of T cell responses to AZD1222 COVID-19 vaccine. Profiling relied on immunoSEQ multiplex PCR, and the TCRdb table lists in-frame clones only, not all of them. This sample has 160,000 or so clones, with over 90% found just once. Sequenced material: peripheral blood, taken 28 days after the second AZD1222 dose. All receptors derive from an adult who received the AZD1222 COVID-19 vaccine.

The V call is TRBV28, the J call TRBJ1-1; D is perhaps TRBD1 (6 bases). The CDR3 sequence is 17 residues long. Germline loops: CDR1 MDHEN, CDR2 SYDVKM. With 4 bases removed from V and 4 bases from J, the gap between germline ends came to 22 bases. The CDR3 loop reads CASSSALINLRGTEAFF. The CDR3, as DNA: TGTGCCAGCAGTTCCGCGCTTATAAATCTCAGGGGCACTGAAGCTTTCTTT.

This clone has a handful of counts. The genes are TRBV28 and TRBJ2-4; D call uncertain. CDR3 length equals 15 residues. Germline lookup yields CDR1 MDHEN and CDR2 SYDVKM. Trimming removed 5 bases at V and 3 bases at J, with 14 bases between. The CDR3 here is CASSPKRVLKNIQYF. CDR3 nucleotides: TGTGCCAGCAGTCCAAAAAGGGTACTCAAAAACATTCAGTACTTC.

The chain has TRBV4-1 and TRBJ1-2, with no clear D. From germline, CDR1 is MGHRA and CDR2 YSYEKL. The CDR3 is made up of 15 amino acids. Trimming took off 4 bases at V and 6 bases at J, with 18 bases between the two ends. CDR3 coding DNA: TGCGCCAGCAGCCCCTTACCGGGCCCTTTAAATGGCTACACCTTC. The encoded protein is CASSPLPGPLNGYTF.

V and J are TRBV29-1 and TRBJ1-1; D gene ambiguous. This CDR3 is built from 10 residues. Germline assignment: CDR1 SQVTM and CDR2 ANQGSEA. V lost 6 bases and J 3 bases, leaving 5 bases between the germline ends. Here the CDR3 DNA reads TGCAGCGTCTTGTACACTGAAGCTTTCTTT. This translates into CSVLYTEAFF.

CDR3 DNA sequence: TGCGCCAGCAGTGATGGAGGGTTACAGTACTTC. Encoded protein: CASSDGGLQYF. The chain uses TRBV10-1 and TRBJ2-7, with D maybe TRBD2 (6 bases). Trimming removed 3 bases from V and 10 bases from J, with 10 bases in between. The CDR3 is 11 amino acids. Germline V gene sequence: CDR1 WNHNN, CDR2 SYGVQD (reference sequence).

The rearrangement uses TRBV3-1 (or the pseudogene TRBV3-2) and TRBJ1-6; D remains ambiguous. Germline loops: CDR1 LGHDT, CDR2 YNNKEL (reference sequence). The CDR3 length is 12 residues. Trimming stripped 5 bases from V and 13 bases from J, with 12 bases between. CDR3 protein: CASSDLGMPLHF. In nucleotides, the CDR3 is TGTGCCAGCAGCGATTTGGGGATGCCCCTCCACTTT.

The chain joins TRBV18 to TRBJ1-1; D not certain. Germline V CDR1 and CDR2: KGHSH, LQKENI. The ends were cut back, 3 bases at V and 1 base at J, with 18 bases in the middle. The CDR3 contains 17 residues. CDR3 sequence: CASSPLTLGPSNTEAFF. The DNA of the CDR3 is TGTGCCAGCTCACCCCTTACTCTAGGCCCATCGAACACTGAAGCTTTCTTT.

The rearrangement joins TRBV18 to TRBJ2-7; TRBD1 is a possible D gene (5 bases). The germline V gene has CDR1 KGHSH and CDR2 LQKENI. This CDR3 spans 12 amino acids. V dropped 8 bases and J dropped 2 bases, with 10 bases sitting between them. The CDR3 protein is CASAVQAYEQYF. The CDR3, as DNA: TGTGCCAGCGCAGTACAGGCCTACGAGCAGTACTTC.

The chain carries TRBV19 and TRBJ1-1; no firm D call. CDR1 and CDR2 (germline): LNHDA, SQIVND (reference sequence). The CDR3 consists of 12 residues. V was trimmed by 2 bases and J by 4 bases, leaving 5 bases between them. CDR3 nucleotide sequence: TGTGCCAGTAGTATAAGCCTCACTGAAGCTTTCTTT. This translates into CASSISLTEAFF.

This chain joins TRBV7-3 and TRBJ1-6; D is ambiguous. With 2 bases removed from V and 2 bases from J, the gap between germline ends came to 4 bases. Germline values: CDR1 SGHTA, CDR2 FQGTGA. The CDR3 runs 14 residues. CDR3 sequence (DNA): TGTGCCAGCAGCTTAGAAACCTATAATTCACCCCTCCACTTT. It is translated as CASSLETYNSPLHF.

J is TRBJ1-5 and V is TRBV28, with D unresolved. The CDR3 runs 12 residues. Germline assignment: CDR1 MDHEN and CDR2 SYDVKM. Trimming removed 4 bases at V and 4 bases at J, with 5 bases between. The CDR3 coding sequence is TGTGCCAGCAGTTGGGGTAATCAGCCCCAGCATTTT. This codes for CASSWGNQPQHF.

The V gene is TRBV4-1, the J gene TRBJ2-7; a possible D gene is TRBD1 (6 bases). Trimming removed 0 bases from V and 1 base from J, with 13 bases in between. This CDR3 region has 16 residues. CDR1 and CDR2 (germline): MGHRA, YSYEKL. CDR3 amino acids: CASSQEQGLPSYEQYF. The CDR3 nucleotides are TGCGCCAGCAGCCAAGAGCAGGGGCTTCCTTCCTACGAGCAGTACTTC.

V and J are TRBV19 and TRBJ2-7; the D gene could be TRBD1 or TRBD2 (5 bases each). The germline CDR1 and CDR2 sequences are LNHDA and SQIVND (reference sequence). This CDR3 has 17 residues. Between the trimmed V and J ends, which lost 3 bases and 6 bases, there was a span of 24 bases. The CDR3 DNA is TGTGCCAGTAGTATTAAATTGGGGGTCCTCATCGCCGGCGAGCAGTACTTC. It codes for CASSIKLGVLIAGEQYF.

The chain couples TRBV2 to TRBJ2-7; 7 bases line up with TRBD2. V lost 9 bases to trimming and J lost 5 bases; unmatched junction nucleotides: 13. The germline V gene encodes CDR1 SNHLY and CDR2 FYNNEI. This CDR3 is 14 amino acids long. The CDR3 spells CASRGGRVFDEQYF. The CDR3 DNA sequence: TGTGCCAGTCGGGGAGGGAGAGTTTTCGACGAGCAGTACTTC.

This rearrangement joins TRBV2 to TRBJ1-4, with D hard to call. Germline V lookup: CDR1 SNHLY, CDR2 FYNNEI. Trimming pared 6 bases from V and 8 bases from J, leaving 19 bases between. This CDR3 has 15 amino acids. The CDR3 here is CASSPQTDGDEKLFF. The DNA of the CDR3 is TGTGCCAGCAGCCCTCAGACGGATGGAGACGAAAAACTGTTTTTT.

The chain couples TRBV6-6 to TRBJ2-1; D is undetermined. V lost 4 bases, J lost 7 bases, and 14 bases lay in between. Per germline, CDR1 MNHNY and CDR2 SVGAGI (reference sequence). CDR3 length equals 14 residues. The CDR3 sequence is CASSWAGLGNEQFF. CDR3 DNA: TGTGCCAGCAGTTGGGCAGGCCTTGGGAATGAGCAGTTCTTC.

V gene TRBV30 combines with J gene TRBJ1-4; D remains unclear. CDR1 is GTSNPN, CDR2 SVGIG, per germline (reference sequence). The CDR3 loop spans 12 amino acids. V lost 1 base, J lost 3 bases, and 3 bases lay in between. The CDR3: CAWSGANEKLFF. The CDR3 region has the DNA TGTGCCTGGAGTGGGGCTAATGAAAAACTGTTTTTT.

V and J are TRBV4-1 and TRBJ1-1, with D maybe TRBD1 (5 bases). Trimming cost V 3 bases and J 4 bases, with 6 bases left between them. CDR3 size: 12 residues. The germline V gene has CDR1 MGHRA and CDR2 YSYEKL. CDR3 DNA sequence: TGCGCCAGCAGCCACGGGGGCACTGAAGCTTTCTTT. Translating it yields CASSHGGTEAFF.

V is TRBV7-8 and J is TRBJ2-3, with unresolved D. V lost 1 base to trimming and J lost 4 bases, with 12 bases between them. The CDR3 is made up of 15 amino acids. The germline V gene has CDR1 SGHVS and CDR2 FQNEAQ. The CDR3 region is CASSLVWAGADTQYF. CDR3 bases: TGTGCCAGCAGCTTAGTATGGGCTGGAGCAGATACGCAGTATTTT.

V gene TRBV7-3 combines with J gene TRBJ2-2, with 7 bases matching TRBD2. This CDR3 has 15 residues. Germline trimming cut 2 bases from V and 1 base from J; bases unmatched to any gene: 1. Germline CDR1 reads SGHTA; CDR2 reads FQGTGA. The chain's CDR3 is CASSLGGGNTGELFF. The CDR3 DNA follows: TGTGCCAGCAGCTTAGGCGGGGGGAACACCGGGGAGCTGTTTTTT.

In nucleotides, the CDR3 is TGTGCCAGCAGTTATGAAGGACTTCCGGTTTCCTACGAGCAGTACTTC. It specifies CASSYEGLPVSYEQYF. The chain combines TRBV6-6 with TRBJ2-7, with D maybe TRBD2 (5 bases). Trimming stripped 3 bases from V and 1 base from J, with 16 bases between. In germline, CDR1 is MNHNY, CDR2 SVGAGI (reference sequence). CDR3 length: 16 amino acids.